What follows are 28 T cell receptor beta chains derived from one specimen sequenced in a study of cytomegalovirus exposure and HLA in healthy donors. Use of 60 Vbeta and 13 Jbeta primers characterized the PCR. The table came from immunoSEQ multiplex PCR; TCRdb's copy has only in-frame clones and leaves some out. The data show under 150,000 clones, with roughly 80% seen just once and around 3.7% held by the top ten. Sequencing was performed on PBMCs. The receptors derive from a man aged 25-40 years in good health and CMV-seronegative.

V gene TRBV6-5 combines with J gene TRBJ2-2, with D possibly being TRBD1 (6 bases). The CDR3 is made up of 15 amino acids. Germline CDR1 reads MNHEY; CDR2 reads SVGAGI. Trimming took 6 bases from V and 5 from J, leaving 16 bases between them. CDR3 amino acids: CASSKDRRKTGELFF. The CDR3 bases are TGTGCCAGCAGCAAGGACAGACGTAAAACCGGGGAGCTGTTTTTT.

The J gene is TRBJ2-1, the V gene TRBV28; the D gene is possibly TRBD2 (5 bases). Germline assignment: CDR1 MDHEN and CDR2 SYDVKM. The length of the CDR3 is 16 residues. V was clipped by 1 base and J by 3 bases, with 13 bases between them. DNA of the CDR3: TGTGCCAGCAGTTTATACAGAAATCGGGGCTACAATGAGCAGTTCTTC. Amino acid sequence: CASSLYRNRGYNEQFF. The variable domain in full, completed from reference TRBV28 and TRBJ2-1, reads DVKVTQSSRYLVKRTGEKVFLECVQDMDHENMFWYRQDPGLGLRLIYFSYDVKMKEKGDIPEGYSVSREKKERFSLILESASTNQTSMYLCASSLYRNRGYNEQFFGPGTRLTVL.

This chain links TRBV28 with TRBJ2-1; 7 nucleotides line up with TRBD1. CDR3 length: 14 amino acids. Germline lookup yields CDR1 MDHEN and CDR2 SYDVKM. V gave up 7 bases and J gave up 3 bases; unmatched junction bases: 6. CDR3 region: CASKWDSNYNEQFF. The CDR3 DNA reads TGTGCCAGCAAATGGGACAGCAACTACAATGAGCAGTTCTTC.

This sequence joins TRBV28 and TRBJ1-1; D is perhaps TRBD1 (5 bases). The CDR3 totals 16 residues. From germline, CDR1 is MDHEN and CDR2 SYDVKM. V dropped 4 bases and J dropped 4 bases, with 19 bases sitting between them. The CDR3 sequence is CASSSRDGPRGTEAFF. The CDR3 DNA reads as TGTGCCAGCAGTTCAAGGGACGGCCCGCGGGGCACTGAAGCTTTCTTT.

The genes are TRBV6-5 and TRBJ2-2, with a weak D call TRBD2 (7 bases). There are 14 residues in the CDR3. The V end was cut by 6 bases, the J end by 4 bases, with 12 bases between. Per the germline V gene, CDR1 is MNHEY and CDR2 is SVGAGI. CDR3: CASRRGGRTGELFF. In nucleotides, the CDR3 is TGTGCCAGCAGGAGGGGGGGCCGCACCGGGGAGCTGTTTTTT.

V is TRBV28 and J is TRBJ1-1; no definite D call. Germline-derived CDR1 and CDR2 are MDHEN and SYDVKM. The length of the CDR3 is 13 residues. V was trimmed by 6 bases and J by 1 base, leaving 9 bases between them. The CDR3 reads CASRGGQNTEAFF. Here the CDR3 DNA reads TGTGCCAGCAGGGGTGGGCAGAACACTGAAGCTTTCTTT.

The J gene is TRBJ2-1, the V gene TRBV30; D may be TRBD2 (5 bases). CDR3 length: 14 amino acids. Trimming shortened V by 2 bases and J by 3 bases, and 11 bases separated the two germline ends. Germline values: CDR1 GTSNPN, CDR2 SVGIG (reference sequence). The CDR3 DNA sequence: TGTGCCTGGAGTCCCTCCCGGGGCTACAATGAGCAGTTCTTC. This encodes CAWSPSRGYNEQFF.

V gene TRBV19 combines with J gene TRBJ2-7; 8 nucleotides agree with TRBD2. The CDR3 covers 14 residues. J lost 1 base, V lost 5 bases, and 4 bases had no gene match. Germline V CDR1 and CDR2: LNHDA, SQIVND (reference sequence). CDR3 in DNA: TGTGCCAGTAGTCCCGGGGGGGATTCCTACGAGCAGTACTTC. Its translation is CASSPGGDSYEQYF. The full variable domain, in which reference TRBV19 and TRBJ2-7 provide the parts outside the CDR3, is DGGITQSPKYLFRKEGQNVTLSCEQNLNHDAMYWYRQDPGQGLRLIYYSQIVNDFQKGDIAEGYSVSREKKESFPLTVTSAQKNPTAFYLCASSPGGDSYEQYFGPGTRLTVT.

V is TRBV11-2 and J is TRBJ2-2; 7 nucleotides align to TRBD2. The CDR3 totals 15 residues. Looked up from germline, CDR1 is SGHAT and CDR2 is FQNNGV. The J segment lost 7 bases and the V segment lost 2 bases, leaving 7 bases of the junction unmatched. This chain's CDR3 is CASSLTSVEGGELFF. Here the CDR3 DNA reads TGTGCCAGCAGCTTAACTAGCGTGGAAGGCGGGGAGCTGTTTTTT.

This chain connects TRBV7-2 to TRBJ2-7, with TRBD2 as a possible D gene (6 bases). The CDR3 length is 14 residues. In germline, CDR1 is SGHTA, CDR2 FQGNSA. V lost 5 bases and J 3 bases, leaving 14 bases between the germline ends. CDR3 amino acids: CASSQGGSVYEQYF. CDR3 DNA sequence: TGTGCCAGCAGCCAAGGAGGGAGCGTCTACGAGCAGTACTTC.

The genes are TRBV19 and TRBJ1-5; D is possibly TRBD1 (5 bases). V lost 1 base to trimming and J lost 9 bases, with 13 bases between them. CDR3 length equals 14 residues. Per the germline V gene, CDR1 is LNHDA and CDR2 is SQIVND (reference sequence). CDR3 nucleotides: TGTGCCAGTAGTATAGGGGGCAGAAGTCCGCCCCAGCATTTT. It is translated as CASSIGGRSPPQHF.

The table lists this clone with a few counts. Relative to the germline gene, one junction end is altered; a read error may explain this. This chain connects TRBV6-6 to TRBJ2-1, with D tentatively TRBD2 (5 bases). The germline gives CDR1 MNHNY, CDR2 SVGAGI (reference sequence). This CDR3 spans 11 amino acids. The CDR3 DNA sequence: TGTGCCAGCAGCCCGGGAAGGAGTTTGATCTTC. It specifies CASSPGRSLIF.

J is TRBJ2-1 and V is TRBV9; the match to TRBD2 covers 9 bases. V gave up 0 bases and J gave up 3 bases; unmatched junction bases: 4. CDR1 and CDR2 (germline): SGDLS, YYNGEE. There are 16 residues in the CDR3. CDR3 region: CASSVGGRAIYNEQFF. DNA for the CDR3: TGTGCCAGCAGCGTAGGCGGGAGGGCCATCTACAATGAGCAGTTCTTC.

The rearrangement joins TRBV4-2 to TRBJ2-2; possibly TRBD2 for D (5 bases). V lost 3 bases to trimming and J lost 0 bases, with 11 bases between them. The germline V gene has CDR1 LGHNA and CDR2 YNFKEQ. The CDR3 has 16 amino acids. The CDR3 region is CASSHGGQTNTGELFF. The DNA for the CDR3 is TGTGCCAGCAGCCACGGAGGTCAGACGAACACCGGGGAGCTGTTTTTT.

The rearrangement links TRBV5-8 to TRBJ1-1; D ambiguous. V was pared by 1 base and J by 3 bases, with 7 bases between. The CDR3 length is 13 residues. Germline CDR1 is SGHTS and CDR2 is YDEGEE. In nucleotides, the CDR3 is TGTGCCAGCAGCTTGAACAGATACACTGAAGCTTTCTTT. The encoded protein is CASSLNRYTEAFF.

The chain links TRBV12-5 to TRBJ1-5; TRBD1 matches at 12 bases. The CDR3 is 18 amino acids. Germline values: CDR1 LGHNT, CDR2 FRNRAP. V shed 6 bases, J shed 3 bases, and the junction held 12 bases outside the gene matches. In DNA form, the CDR3 reads TGTGCTAGTGGCTTCGCCGGGACAGGGGGCTTGGACAATCAGCCCCAGCATTTT. This gives the protein CASGFAGTGGLDNQPQHF.

There are a few counts of this clone. This chain joins TRBV29-1 and TRBJ2-3, with 9 bases lining up with TRBD2. CDR1 is SQVTM, CDR2 ANQGSEA, per germline. The CDR3 runs to 15 residues. The V segment lost 1 base and the J segment 1 base; nucleotides outside the gene matches: 3. DNA of the CDR3: TGCAGCGTTGAAGTAGCGGGGGTAGGCACAGATACGCAGTATTTT. Its translation is CSVEVAGVGTDTQYF.

The rearrangement uses TRBV9 and TRBJ2-2; TRBD1 agrees at 8 bases. Germline CDR1 reads SGDLS; CDR2 reads YYNGEE. The CDR3 runs to 19 residues. Losses at the gene ends were 4 bases for V and 2 bases for J; bases not matched to a gene: 16. CDR3 sequence: CASSLSQDSGQGNTGELFF. As DNA, the CDR3 is TGTGCCAGCAGCCTCTCTCAAGATTCAGGACAGGGCAACACCGGGGAGCTGTTTTTT.

The J gene is TRBJ1-2, the V gene TRBV18; the D is unclear. Per germline, CDR1 KGHSH and CDR2 LQKENI. The CDR3 has 16 residues. The V gene lost 0 bases and the J gene lost 0 bases, with 11 bases spanning the gap. The CDR3 protein is CASSPPGRGTNYGYTF. Here the CDR3 DNA reads TGTGCCAGCTCACCACCTGGCCGCGGGACTAACTATGGCTACACCTTC.

The genes are TRBV5-1 and TRBJ2-6, with a possible D match to TRBD1 (6 bases). The CDR3 consists of 17 residues. CDR1 and CDR2 from the germline V gene are SGHRS and YFSETQ. The V end was cut by 3 bases, the J end by 0 bases, with 13 bases between. CDR3 protein: CASSSDSPFSGANVLTF. The CDR3 DNA reads TGCGCCAGCAGCTCGGACAGTCCCTTCTCTGGGGCCAACGTCCTGACTTTC.

The CDR3 coding sequence is TGCGCCAGCAGCCCGGGACGGGGGAACGAGCAGTACTTC. Translation gives CASSPGRGNEQYF. The rearrangement links TRBV10-1 to TRBJ2-7, with D possibly TRBD2 on 6 matching bases. CDR1 WNHNN and CDR2 SYGVQD come from the germline V gene (reference sequence). Deletions cut 6 bases from V and 5 bases from J, with 14 bases between. The CDR3 loop spans 13 amino acids.

This chain connects TRBV28 to TRBJ2-2; TRBD1 might be the D (6 bases). The V end was cut by 4 bases, the J end by 0 bases, with 6 bases between. This CDR3 is built from 14 residues. CDR1 is MDHEN, CDR2 SYDVKM, per germline. CDR3 protein: CASSWTANTGELFF. The CDR3, as DNA: TGTGCCAGCAGTTGGACAGCGAACACCGGGGAGCTGTTTTTT. The entire variable domain, with the rest obtained from reference TRBV28 and TRBJ2-2, is as follows: DVKVTQSSRYLVKRTGEKVFLECVQDMDHENMFWYRQDPGLGLRLIYFSYDVKMKEKGDIPEGYSVSREKKERFSLILESASTNQTSMYLCASSWTANTGELFFGEGSRLTVL.

The J gene is TRBJ2-6, the V gene TRBV15; TRBD2 might be the D (5 bases). This CDR3 comprises 16 residues. Germline V CDR1 and CDR2: LNHNV, YYDKDF (reference sequence). V lost 0 bases to trimming and J lost 0 bases, with 6 bases between them. The CDR3 DNA is TGTGCCACCAGCAGAGAGGGGAGCTCTGGGGCCAACGTCCTGACTTTC. It is translated as CATSREGSSGANVLTF.

This clone was detected only once. The chain employs TRBV19 and TRBJ2-5; D not certain. The ends were cut back, 3 bases at V and 0 bases at J, with 11 bases in the middle. This CDR3 contains 15 residues. Germline CDR1 and CDR2: LNHDA and SQIVND (reference sequence). Here the CDR3 reads CASSIGAEYQETQYF. CDR3 nucleotides: TGTGCCAGTAGTATCGGAGCAGAGTACCAAGAGACCCAGTACTTC.

The chain couples TRBV14 to TRBJ2-1, with 10 bases fitting TRBD2. V was clipped by 0 bases and J by 4 bases; unmatched bases: 9. The CDR3 length is 18 residues. The germline CDR1 and CDR2 sequences are SGHDN and FVKESK. CDR3 nucleotides: TGTGCCAGCAGCCAAGAGGGTGAAGGACTAGCGGTATACAATGAGCAGTTCTTC. Encoded protein: CASSQEGEGLAVYNEQFF.

The V gene is TRBV6-1, the J gene TRBJ2-7, with a weak D call TRBD1 (5 bases). The CDR3 totals 14 residues. V dropped 0 bases and J dropped 4 bases, with 10 bases sitting between them. CDR1 is MNHNS and CDR2 is SASEGT in the germline V gene. CDR3: CASSEAGARYEQYF. In DNA, the CDR3 is TGTGCCAGCAGTGAAGCAGGGGCGCGGTACGAGCAGTACTTC.

CDR3 sequence: CASSPGGVQETQYF. CDR3 DNA sequence: TGCGCCAGCAGCCCTGGAGGGGTTCAAGAGACCCAGTACTTC. The chain uses TRBV4-1 and TRBJ2-5; D may be TRBD2 (6 bases). The CDR3 runs to 14 residues. Germline CDR1 MGHRA, CDR2 YSYEKL. V shed 4 bases and J shed 2 bases, with 11 bases lying between them.

V and J are TRBV9 and TRBJ1-1; the D is unclear. The V and J ends lost 3 bases and 5 bases respectively, with 11 bases between them. CDR3 length: 13 amino acids. Looked up from germline, CDR1 is SGDLS and CDR2 is YYNGEE. CDR3 nucleotides: TGTGCCAGCAGCGCCCCTCCTATGACTGAAGCTTTCTTT. The encoded protein is CASSAPPMTEAFF.